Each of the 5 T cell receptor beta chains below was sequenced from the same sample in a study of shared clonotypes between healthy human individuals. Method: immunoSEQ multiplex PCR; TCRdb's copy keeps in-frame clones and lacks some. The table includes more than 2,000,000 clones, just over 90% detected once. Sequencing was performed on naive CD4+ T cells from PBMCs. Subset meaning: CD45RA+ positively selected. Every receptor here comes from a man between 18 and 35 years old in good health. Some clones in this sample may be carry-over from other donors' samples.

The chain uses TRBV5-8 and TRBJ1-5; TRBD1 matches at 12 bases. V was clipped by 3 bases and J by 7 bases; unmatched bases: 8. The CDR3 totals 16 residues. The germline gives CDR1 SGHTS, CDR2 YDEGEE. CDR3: CASSSPGTGGGQPQHF. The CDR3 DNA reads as TGTGCCAGCAGCTCCCCCGGGACAGGGGGCGGGCAGCCCCAGCATTTT.

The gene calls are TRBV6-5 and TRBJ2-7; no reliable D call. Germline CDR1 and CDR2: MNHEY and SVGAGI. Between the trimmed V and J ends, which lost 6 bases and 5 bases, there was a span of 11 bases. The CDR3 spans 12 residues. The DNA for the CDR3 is TGTGCCAGCAGAAACATATGGGACGAGCAGTACTTC. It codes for CASRNIWDEQYF.

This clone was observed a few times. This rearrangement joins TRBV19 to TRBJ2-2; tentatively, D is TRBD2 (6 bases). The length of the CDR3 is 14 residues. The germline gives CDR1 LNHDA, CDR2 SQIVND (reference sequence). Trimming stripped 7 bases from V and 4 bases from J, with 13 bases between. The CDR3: CASTWEAFTGELFF. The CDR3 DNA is TGTGCCAGTACGTGGGAGGCATTCACCGGGGAGCTGTTTTTT.

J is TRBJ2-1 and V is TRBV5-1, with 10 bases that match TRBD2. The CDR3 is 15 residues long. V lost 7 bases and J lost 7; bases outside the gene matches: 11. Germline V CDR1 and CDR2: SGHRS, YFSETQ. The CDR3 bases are TGCGCCAGCCAAGCTCTAGCGGGAGACGTTAATGAGCAGTTCTTC. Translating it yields CASQALAGDVNEQFF.

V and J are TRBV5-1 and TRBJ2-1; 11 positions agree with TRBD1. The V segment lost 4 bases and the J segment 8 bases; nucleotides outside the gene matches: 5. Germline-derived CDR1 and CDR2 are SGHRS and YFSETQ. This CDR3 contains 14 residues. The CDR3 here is CASSPGTGGYEQFF. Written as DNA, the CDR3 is TGCGCCAGCAGCCCCGGGACAGGGGGTTATGAGCAGTTCTTC.